This is a list of T cell receptor beta chains from one sample in a study of cytomegalovirus exposure and HLA in healthy donors. The method was immunoSEQ multiplex PCR; TCRdb's version includes in-frame clones alone and lacks a portion of them. The sample includes about 150,000 clones, around 84% of them seen just once. Sequences were obtained from PBMCs. All receptors come from a woman aged 40 to 50 in good health and CMV-seropositive. Both conserved end residues are part of each CDR3. Fields, in order: clone size, J gene, D gene, V gene, CDR3 length, CDR3 protein, CDR3 DNA. D genes are given only for firm matches. For some rows the clone size is stated as once, few or many, or as a class when expanded; others skip it.

>.|TRBJ2-5|.|TRBV30|12
CAWSAVGGTQYF
TGTGCCTGGAGTGCGGTAGGCGGGACCCAGTACTTC
>.|TRBJ1-5|TRBD1|TRBV19|15
CATKDRGYSNQPQHF
TGTGCCACCAAGGACAGGGGTTATAGCAATCAGCCCCAGCATTTT
>.|TRBJ2-1|.|TRBV11-3|13
CASSLVVSNEQFF
TGTGCCAGCAGCTTGGTAGTTTCCAATGAGCAGTTCTTC
>.|TRBJ1-2|TRBD1|TRBV28|13
CASRTGGGYGYTF
TGTGCCAGCAGGACAGGGGGGGGCTATGGCTACACCTTC
>.|TRBJ2-7|TRBD2|TRBV10-3|15
CAISESGTSGPAKYF
TGTGCCATCAGTGAGTCCGGGACTAGCGGGCCGGCCAAGTACTTC
>.|TRBJ2-1|TRBD2|TRBV10-2|16
CASSVTAGVASSEQFF
TGCGCCAGCAGTGTCACAGCGGGAGTCGCTTCGAGTGAGCAGTTCTTC
>.|TRBJ1-2|.|TRBV5-1|14
CASRLNRDSYGYTF
TGCGCCAGCAGACTGAACAGGGATTCATATGGCTACACCTTC
>once|TRBJ1-1|.|TRBV5-1|13
CASSPAGFTEAFF
TGCGCCAGCAGCCCGGCAGGGTTCACTGAAGCTTTCTTT
>.|TRBJ2-4|TRBD1|TRBV30|17
CAWSVKGQGIGKNIQYF
TGTGCCTGGAGTGTAAAGGGACAGGGGATTGGCAAAAACATTCAGTACTTC
>.|TRBJ2-7|TRBD1|TRBV18|15
CASSPDRVSSYEQYF
TGTGCCAGCTCACCCGACAGGGTTAGCTCCTACGAGCAGTACTTC
>.|TRBJ2-7|TRBD2|TRBV5-8|16
CASSFVVAGDSYEQYF
TGTGCCAGCAGCTTTGTGGTAGCGGGAGACTCCTACGAGCAGTACTTC
>.|TRBJ1-1|TRBD1|TRBV27|14
CASSFSQGGTKAFF
TGTGCCAGCAGTTTCTCACAGGGGGGCACTAAAGCTTTCTTT
>few|TRBJ2-3|.|TRBV4-2|19
CASSQDRSGAGRGTDTQYF
TGTGCCAGCAGCCAAGACAGATCTGGGGCGGGGCGTGGAACAGATACGCAGTATTTT
>.|TRBJ1-2|.|TRBV27|13
CASSWRENYGYTF
TGTGCCAGCAGTTGGAGGGAAAACTATGGCTACACCTTC
>.|TRBJ2-5|.|TRBV20-1|11
CSASYGETQYF
TGCAGTGCTAGTTACGGGGAGACCCAGTACTTC
>.|TRBJ2-5|.|TRBV5-4|14
CASSLAGTLETQYF
TGTGCCAGCAGCTTGGCGGGGACTTTAGAGACCCAGTACTTC
>.|TRBJ2-5|.|TRBV11-2|15
CASSLGRTRRETQYF
TGTGCCAGCAGCTTAGGTCGTACCAGGCGAGAGACCCAGTACTTC
>.|TRBJ1-1|.|TRBV18|12
CASSPQGAEAFF
TGTGCCAGCTCACCACAGGGGGCTGAAGCTTTCTTT
>.|TRBJ2-7|.|TRBV14|13
CASSLGSPYEQYF
TGTGCCAGCAGCCTGGGCTCTCCCTACGAGCAGTACTTC
>.|TRBJ2-7|.|TRBV19|14
CASSIDAAPMEQYF
TGTGCCAGTAGTATAGATGCGGCGCCTATGGAGCAGTACTTC
>.|TRBJ1-2|TRBD1|TRBV7-2|15
CASSLAGTGGPGYTF
TGTGCCAGCAGCTTAGCGGGGACAGGGGGCCCTGGCTACACCTTC
>.|TRBJ2-2|.|TRBV19|15
CASSIGGRYTGELFF
TGTGCCAGTAGTATAGGGGGCCGTTACACCGGGGAGCTGTTTTTT
>.|TRBJ2-1|TRBD2|TRBV27|16
CASSIRTSGNYNEQFF
TGTGCCAGCAGTATACGGACTAGCGGAAATTACAATGAGCAGTTCTTC
>.|TRBJ1-1|.|TRBV7-2|14
CASSLPGGHTEAFF
TGTGCCAGCAGCTTACCGGGGGGGCACACTGAAGCTTTCTTT
>few|TRBJ1-1|TRBD1|TRBV5-1|13
CASSVTGGTEAFF
TGCGCCAGCAGCGTAACAGGGGGCACTGAAGCTTTCTTT
>.|TRBJ1-1|TRBD1|TRBV27|14
CASKPGQGLTEAFF
TGTGCCAGCAAACCGGGACAGGGGCTCACTGAAGCTTTCTTT
>.|TRBJ2-1|.|TRBV4-1|17
CASSQGGERVSYNEQFF
TGCGCCAGCAGCCAAGGGGGAGAGCGGGTATCCTACAATGAGCAGTTCTTC
>.|TRBJ2-1|.|TRBV18|13
CASKPGTYNEQFF
TGTGCCAGCAAACCGGGGACCTACAATGAGCAGTTCTTC
>few|TRBJ2-3|TRBD1|TRBV7-2|15
CASSSSRGRVDTQYF
TGTGCCAGCAGCAGCTCCAGGGGGCGCGTAGATACGCAGTATTTT
>.|TRBJ2-2|TRBD1|TRBV28|19
CASSATGTGFIDFTGELFF
TGTGCCAGCAGTGCAACCGGGACAGGGTTTATTGATTTCACCGGGGAGCTGTTTTTT
>.|TRBJ2-1|.|TRBV21-1|17
CASSKEAAVSSYNEQFF
TGTGCCAGCAGCAAAGAGGCGGCAGTGAGCTCCTACAATGAGCAGTTCTTC
>.|TRBJ2-5|TRBD2|TRBV5-1|17
CASSLVSLAGIQETQYF
TGCGCCAGCAGCTTGGTTAGTCTAGCGGGAATTCAAGAGACCCAGTACTTC
>.|TRBJ2-3|.|TRBV6-5|12
CASSQTSDTQYF
TGTGCCAGCAGTCAAACTTCAGATACGCAGTATTTT
>.|TRBJ1-1|.|TRBV19|16
CASSIGKGREHTEAFF
TGTGCCAGTAGTATCGGGAAGGGAAGGGAACACACTGAAGCTTTCTTT
>few|TRBJ2-1|.|TRBV6-5|13
CASSHGQNFEQFF
TGTGCCAGCAGCCACGGACAGAATTTTGAGCAGTTCTTC
>once|TRBJ1-2|TRBD1|TRBV28|14
CASRDREFDYGYTF
TGTGCCAGCAGGGACAGGGAGTTTGACTATGGCTACACCTTC
>.|TRBJ1-4|.|TRBV5-1|14
CASSPSLTNEKLFF
TGCGCCAGCAGCCCTAGCTTGACTAATGAAAAACTGTTTTTT
>.|TRBJ2-7|TRBD2|TRBV27|15
CASSYFGRALYEQYF
TGTGCCAGCAGTTACTTCGGGAGGGCTTTATACGAGCAGTACTTC
>few|TRBJ1-3|.|TRBV2|14
CASSTLSSGNTIYF
TGTGCCAGCAGCACGTTGAGCTCTGGAAACACCATATATTTT
>.|TRBJ2-3|.|TRBV5-1|13
CASGSDSTDTQYF
TGCGCCAGCGGCAGCGATAGCACAGATACGCAGTATTTT
>.|TRBJ2-7|.|TRBV25-1|12
CASSSETYEQYF
TGTGCCAGCAGTAGCGAGACCTACGAGCAGTACTTC
>.|TRBJ2-1|TRBD2|TRBV2|15
CASSEERERYNEQFF
TGTGCCAGCAGTGAGGAGCGGGAGAGATACAATGAGCAGTTCTTC
>.|TRBJ1-1|.|TRBV6-5|14
CASSGPNRDTEAFF
TGTGCCAGCAGTGGTCCCAACAGGGACACTGAAGCTTTCTTT
>.|TRBJ2-3|.|TRBV2|13
CASSDSLSDTQYF
TGTGCCAGCAGTGATAGTCTCTCGGATACGCAGTATTTT
>.|TRBJ1-5|TRBD1|TRBV28|13
CASRRTGLQPQHF
TGTGCCAGCAGGAGGACAGGTCTTCAGCCCCAGCATTTT
>.|TRBJ1-3|.|TRBV6-5|15
CASSYSGGAGNTIYF
TGTGCCAGCAGTTACTCTGGGGGGGCTGGAAACACCATATATTTT
>.|TRBJ2-7|.|TRBV27|13
CASSPLIPYEQYF
TGTGCCAGCAGTCCACTCATTCCCTACGAGCAGTACTTC
>.|TRBJ2-7|TRBD2|TRBV30|14
CAWTRLAGTYEQYF
TGTGCCTGGACCCGACTAGCGGGAACCTACGAGCAGTACTTC
>.|TRBJ2-2|TRBD2|TRBV27|15
CASRGTSQNTGELFF
TGTGCCAGCAGAGGGACTAGCCAAAACACCGGGGAGCTGTTTTTT
>.|TRBJ2-1|.|TRBV7-2|12
CASSFEGTRQFF
TGTGCCAGCAGCTTTGAGGGTACCAGGCAGTTCTTC